This record concerns one TCR beta chain sequence. The CDR3 contains 14 residues. Germline V gives CDR1 SGHRS, CDR2 YFSETQ. The trim removed 3 bases at V and 2 bases at J, leaving 2 bases unmatched. Per the study methods: Amplification with reference gene primers provided the estimates of nucleated cell counts. Assay used: immunoSEQ multiplex PCR; TCRdb lists only in-frame clones, some missing. V and J calls and clone size come straight from that table; D and trimming were deduced from the DNA. In the table there are 60,000 to 80,000 clones, 65% to 90% of which are singletons. The sample originates from a study of blood T cell repertoires in COVID-19. Whole-study context: Samples representing acute and convalescent COVID-19 were sourced from the United States, Italy and Spain. Sample material is recorded as cDNA or gDNA derived from T cells, B-cell-depleted T cells, or PBMCs.

Input material: peripheral blood. The chain uses TRBV5-1 and TRBJ2-1, with 7 bases aligning to TRBD1. This clonotype originated in a man in his fifties with acute or convalescent COVID-19. In DNA, the CDR3 is TGCGCCAGCAGCTCAGGACAGGCCTACAATGAGCAGTTCTTC. This translates into CASSSGQAYNEQFF.